This passage covers 25 T cell receptor beta chains from one sample sequenced in a study of blood T cell repertoires in COVID-19. Profiled with immunoSEQ multiplex PCR; TCRdb holds only in-frame clones, not every one. Altogether some 35,000 clones are present, 80% to 90% being singletons, with the ten largest covering roughly 7.1%. The sequenced sample was peripheral blood. The receptors were gathered from a human donor in a cohort sampled during active COVID-19.

The J gene is TRBJ2-2, the V gene TRBV7-2; perhaps TRBD1 as D (6 bases). The CDR3 spans 18 residues. Germline CDR1 is SGHTA and CDR2 is FQGNSA. Between the trimmed V and J ends, which lost 6 bases and 3 bases, there was a span of 23 bases. In DNA, the CDR3 is TGTGCCAGCAGTTTACGGGCGTTGGGACAAACCTACACCGGGGAGCTGTTTTTT. This codes for CASSLRALGQTYTGELFF.

The V and J genes are TRBV4-3 and TRBJ2-7; possible D gene TRBD2, 6 bases. Trimming took 4 bases from V and 2 from J, leaving 15 bases between them. The germline V gene encodes CDR1 LGHNA and CDR2 YSLEER. The CDR3 loop spans 15 amino acids. CDR3 amino acids: CASSRDRDSTYEQYF. The CDR3 DNA sequence: TGCGCCAGCAGCCGTGACCGGGACTCCACCTACGAGCAGTACTTC.

The chain employs TRBV3-1 (or the pseudogene TRBV3-2) and TRBJ1-5, with D hard to call. The CDR3 contains 13 residues. Germline CDR1 reads LGHDT; CDR2 reads YNNKEL (reference sequence). The V gene lost 3 bases and the J gene lost 4 bases, with 7 bases spanning the gap. As DNA, the CDR3 is TGTGCCAGCAGCCAGGCCTCAAATCAGCCCCAGCATTTT. It codes for CASSQASNQPQHF.

The CDR3 coding sequence is TGTGCCAGCAGTGGGGGGACTAGCGGGAGAATTTTCTCCTACGAGCAGTACTTC. This translates into CASSGGTSGRIFSYEQYF. V is TRBV6-1 and J is TRBJ2-7; 14 bases are shared with TRBD2. V lost 4 bases and J lost 0; bases outside the gene matches: 8. Germline CDR1 is MNHNS and CDR2 is SASEGT. The CDR3 consists of 18 residues.

The chain combines TRBV5-1 with TRBJ2-3; TRBD2 is a possible D gene (5 bases). V was clipped by 0 bases and J by 0 bases, with 14 bases between them. The CDR3 is made up of 17 amino acids. Per germline, CDR1 SGHRS and CDR2 YFSETQ. CDR3 sequence reads: CASSLALTIPSTDTQYF. CDR3 sequence (DNA): TGCGCCAGCAGCTTGGCCCTGACTATTCCTAGCACAGATACGCAGTATTTT.

This chain uses TRBV3-1 (or the pseudogene TRBV3-2) with TRBJ2-3; the D gene is possibly TRBD2 (6 bases). V was trimmed by 4 bases and J by 3 bases, leaving 17 bases between them. This CDR3 is 16 amino acids long. Germline V gene sequence: CDR1 LGHDT, CDR2 YNNKEL (reference sequence). CDR3 coding DNA: TGTGCCAGCAGCCCGAGAGGAGGGGTCCGGACAGATACGCAGTATTTT. This sequence encodes CASSPRGGVRTDTQYF.

The V and J genes are TRBV6-2 or TRBV6-3 and TRBJ1-5; no reliable D call. V dropped 5 bases and J dropped 1 base, with 12 bases sitting between them. The CDR3 contains 15 residues. Per the germline V gene, CDR1 is MNHEY and CDR2 is SVGEGT. This CDR3 reads CASSPRRTSNQPQHF. In DNA, the CDR3 is TGTGCCAGCAGTCCCCGGAGGACCAGCAATCAGCCCCAGCATTTT.

V is TRBV7-9 and J is TRBJ2-6, with 7 bases matching TRBD1. The trim removed 5 bases at V and 5 bases at J, leaving 12 bases unmatched. There are 17 residues in the CDR3. The germline V gene has CDR1 SEHNR and CDR2 FQNEAQ (reference sequence). As DNA, the CDR3 is TGTGCCAGCAGCATCCGGGACAGCCTTGTGCGGGCCAACGTCCTGACTTTC. This translates into CASSIRDSLVRANVLTF.

The chain joins TRBV7-2 to TRBJ2-4; D possibly corresponds to TRBD2 (5 bases). Germline V CDR1 and CDR2: SGHTA, FQGNSA. V dropped 4 bases and J dropped 7 bases, with 8 bases sitting between them. CDR3 length: 12 residues. The CDR3 sequence: CASSSDFNIQYF. For the CDR3, the DNA is TGTGCCAGCAGCTCGGACTTTAACATTCAGTACTTC.

J is TRBJ2-3 and V is TRBV2; no firm D call. The length of the CDR3 is 12 residues. Trimming shortened V by 3 bases and J by 2 bases, and 3 bases separated the two germline ends. Germline loops: CDR1 SNHLY, CDR2 FYNNEI. The DNA of the CDR3 is TGTGCCAGCAGTGAGGCCACAGATACGCAGTATTTT. Translated, it gives CASSEATDTQYF.

The chain links TRBV24-1 to TRBJ2-1; 12 nucleotides match TRBD2. The V gene's germline CDR1 is KGHDR and CDR2 SFDVKD. With 3 bases clipped from V and 4 bases from J, the junction kept 3 bases outside the gene matches. The CDR3 spans 16 residues. CDR3 in amino acids: CATSDPTSGGYNEQFF. The CDR3 DNA follows: TGTGCCACCAGTGATCCTACTAGCGGGGGGTACAATGAGCAGTTCTTC.

The chain joins TRBV10-1 to TRBJ2-3; TRBD2 aligns across 7 bases. Trimming took 3 bases from V and 6 from J; bases not matched to a gene: 9. The CDR3 consists of 15 residues. Germline CDR1 reads WNHNN; CDR2 reads SYGVQD (reference sequence). The CDR3 protein is CASSDWRGSSDTQYF. In DNA, the CDR3 is TGCGCCAGCAGTGATTGGCGGGGGTCATCCGATACGCAGTATTTT.

The rearrangement uses TRBV5-1 and TRBJ1-1; 9 bases map to TRBD1. The CDR3 totals 16 residues. J was trimmed by 11 bases and V by 3 bases; bases with no gene match: 17. Germline V gene sequence: CDR1 SGHRS, CDR2 YFSETQ. The CDR3 sequence: CASSSGTGGAEGEAFF. The CDR3 coding sequence is TGCGCCAGCAGCTCCGGCACAGGGGGCGCGGAGGGCGAGGCTTTCTTT.

The genes are TRBV19 and TRBJ2-7; possibly TRBD1 for D (5 bases). The germline CDR1 and CDR2 sequences are LNHDA and SQIVND (reference sequence). V was clipped by 1 base and J by 3 bases, with 13 bases between them. This CDR3 comprises 15 residues. The CDR3, as DNA: TGTGCCAGTAGTATAGGTAGGGGTGGGGACTACGAGCAGTACTTC. It yields the protein CASSIGRGGDYEQYF.

The rearrangement uses TRBV19 and TRBJ2-3, with D tentatively TRBD1 (6 bases). The germline CDR1 and CDR2 sequences are LNHDA and SQIVND (reference sequence). V was cut by 5 bases and J by 5 bases, with 17 bases left in between. The CDR3 loop spans 15 amino acids. CDR3 DNA sequence: TGTGCCAGTAGTCCGGACAGCGGTAGTCGAGATACGCAGTATTTT. Translated: CASSPDSGSRDTQYF.

This sequence joins TRBV5-1 and TRBJ2-2; D uncertain. Germline V gene lookup returns CDR1 SGHRS and CDR2 YFSETQ. V lost 2 bases and J lost 6, with 8 bases in between. The CDR3 consists of 13 residues. CDR3: CASSFEPPGELFF. The CDR3 nucleotides are TGCGCCAGCAGCTTTGAGCCCCCCGGGGAGCTGTTTTTT.

The V and J genes are TRBV5-4 and TRBJ2-3, with 9 positions matching TRBD1. V gave up 2 bases and J gave up 7 bases; unmatched junction bases: 5. The CDR3 contains 14 residues. The germline gives CDR1 SGHNT, CDR2 YYREEE (reference sequence). The CDR3 bases are TGTGCCAGCAGCTTACAGGGGGCTAGTTATACGCAGTATTTT. As protein: CASSLQGASYTQYF.

V usage is TRBV19 and J usage is TRBJ2-7, with 9 nucleotides matching TRBD1. The CDR3 is 11 residues long. J gave up 6 bases and V 7 bases, and 1 base lay outside the gene matches. The germline V gene has CDR1 LNHDA and CDR2 SQIVND (reference sequence). This CDR3 reads CASMDRGEQYF. CDR3 bases: TGTGCCAGTATGGACAGGGGCGAGCAGTACTTC. The full variable domain, rest sourced from reference TRBV19 and TRBJ2-7, is DGGITQSPKYLFRKEGQNVTLSCEQNLNHDAMYWYRQDPGQGLRLIYYSQIVNDFQKGDIAEGYSVSREKKESFPLTVTSAQKNPTAFYLCASMDRGEQYFGPGTRLTVT.

The chain links TRBV5-8 to TRBJ2-1; 9 nucleotides agree with TRBD1. Germline V gene data show CDR1 as SGHTS and CDR2 as YDEGEE. The CDR3 has 15 residues. Trimming took 4 bases from V and 3 from J; bases not matched to a gene: 5. The CDR3 DNA follows: TGTGCCAGCAGCCCCACGGGACAGGGCTACAATGAGCAGTTCTTC. Protein product: CASSPTGQGYNEQFF.

This clone was picked up one time. The chain uses TRBV15 and TRBJ1-3; D not resolved. Germline values: CDR1 LNHNV, CDR2 YYDKDF (reference sequence). Trimming removed 0 bases at V and 1 base at J, with 10 bases between. The CDR3 totals 16 residues. Here the CDR3 DNA reads TGTGCCACCAGCAGAGAATCTCCGGGGTCTGGAAACACCATATATTTT. Amino acid sequence: CATSRESPGSGNTIYF.

V is TRBV19 and J is TRBJ2-7, with a tentative D call TRBD1 (6 bases). Between the trimmed V and J ends, which lost 1 base and 5 bases, there was a span of 12 bases. The germline CDR1 and CDR2 sequences are LNHDA and SQIVND (reference sequence). The CDR3 is made up of 14 amino acids. CDR3 in amino acids: CASSIARGHHEQYF. Written as DNA, the CDR3 is TGTGCCAGTAGTATAGCCAGGGGTCATCACGAGCAGTACTTC.

This clone was detected once. The rearrangement joins TRBV28 to TRBJ1-1, with D possibly matching TRBD1 (5 bases). V lost 7 bases, J lost 0 bases, and 15 bases lay in between. The CDR3 is 15 residues long. In germline, CDR1 is MDHEN, CDR2 SYDVKM. The CDR3 nucleotides read TGTGCCAGCACCTACGCGGGACCTATGAACACTGAAGCTTTCTTT. Translating gives CASTYAGPMNTEAFF.

The chain employs TRBV28 and TRBJ1-3; D is possibly TRBD1 (6 bases). Germline V lookup: CDR1 MDHEN, CDR2 SYDVKM. The V gene lost 2 bases and the J gene lost 4 bases, with 12 bases spanning the gap. The CDR3 totals 15 residues. The CDR3, as DNA: TGTGCCAGCAGTTTAGCGTGGGGGCCCGGAAACACCATATATTTT. Translated, it gives CASSLAWGPGNTIYF.

This chain uses TRBV7-8 with TRBJ2-3; maybe TRBD2 (5 bases). V lost 2 bases and J lost 2, with 26 bases in between. This CDR3 region has 20 residues. Germline lookup yields CDR1 SGHVS and CDR2 FQNEAQ. The CDR3 DNA reads TGTGCCAGCAGCTTACCGAGAGGCGTCGGTATAGCGAGGATCACAGATACGCAGTATTTT. It specifies CASSLPRGVGIARITDTQYF.

The chain links TRBV7-2 to TRBJ1-5, with D possibly being TRBD1 (5 bases). Trimming shortened V by 3 bases and J by 6 bases, and 12 bases separated the two germline ends. Per germline, CDR1 SGHTA and CDR2 FQGNSA. This CDR3 has 14 residues. The CDR3 region is CASSFGRDGQPQHF. DNA of the CDR3: TGTGCCAGCAGCTTCGGCAGGGATGGTCAGCCCCAGCATTTT.